The rows below give T cell receptor beta chains drawn from one sample of a study of blood T cell repertoires in COVID-19. Profiled with immunoSEQ multiplex PCR; TCRdb holds only in-frame clones, not every one. The sample has some 190,000 clones; around 85% are singletons. Sequencing was carried out using peripheral blood. The receptors originated from a woman in her sixties or seventies with acute or convalescent COVID-19. Each CDR3 is given with its conserved first and last residue. Fields, in order: V gene, D gene, clone size, J gene, CDR3 DNA, CDR3 protein. A D gene is named only where the DNA matches it firmly. The size field is filled for only some rows; it gives once, few, many or a size class.

v_gene: TRBV3-1/TRBV3-2
d_gene: TRBD1
abundance: few
j_gene: TRBJ2-7
CDR3nt: TGTGCCAGCGGACAGGGAGGTTACGAGCAGTACTTC
CDR3aa: CASGQGGYEQYF

v_gene: TRBV6-5
d_gene: .
abundance: .
j_gene: TRBJ1-2
CDR3nt: TGTGCCAGCAGTTACTCGGGAGGACCCTATGGCTACACCTTC
CDR3aa: CASSYSGGPYGYTF

v_gene: TRBV29-1
d_gene: .
abundance: .
j_gene: TRBJ2-1
CDR3nt: TGCAGCGTTGTTCCCGATAACAGGGAGCAGTTCTTC
CDR3aa: CSVVPDNREQFF

v_gene: TRBV28
d_gene: .
abundance: .
j_gene: TRBJ2-1
CDR3nt: TGTGCCAGCAGTCGAGGAGTTTACAATGAGCAGTTCTTC
CDR3aa: CASSRGVYNEQFF

v_gene: TRBV30
d_gene: .
abundance: .
j_gene: TRBJ1-5
CDR3nt: TGTGCCTGGAGTTACGGGGGTTCTCAGCCCCAGCATTTT
CDR3aa: CAWSYGGSQPQHF

v_gene: TRBV2
d_gene: .
abundance: .
j_gene: TRBJ1-5
CDR3nt: TGTGCCAGCAGTCTACAGGTGGTAAACCAGCCCCAGCATTTT
CDR3aa: CASSLQVVNQPQHF

v_gene: TRBV7-8
d_gene: .
abundance: .
j_gene: TRBJ2-7
CDR3nt: TGTGCCAGCAGCTTAAGTGAGAAATACGAGCAGTACTTC
CDR3aa: CASSLSEKYEQYF

v_gene: TRBV9
d_gene: .
abundance: .
j_gene: TRBJ1-1
CDR3nt: TGTGCCAGCAGCGTAGGAGGAGGGGCACCCACTGAAGCTTTCTTT
CDR3aa: CASSVGGGAPTEAFF

v_gene: TRBV28
d_gene: .
abundance: .
j_gene: TRBJ2-7
CDR3nt: TGTGCCAGCAGTTTGCGGCAGGGAGGAGACGAGCAGTACTTC
CDR3aa: CASSLRQGGDEQYF

v_gene: TRBV9
d_gene: .
abundance: once
j_gene: TRBJ1-1
CDR3nt: TGTGCCAGCAGCGTAGTCGCGGGACCCCCGGTAGGGAACACTGAAGCTTTCTTT
CDR3aa: CASSVVAGPPVGNTEAFF

v_gene: TRBV28
d_gene: .
abundance: .
j_gene: TRBJ1-3
CDR3nt: TGTGCCAGCGGACTCACGGGGTTAAGTGGAAACACCATATATTTT
CDR3aa: CASGLTGLSGNTIYF

v_gene: TRBV14
d_gene: .
abundance: .
j_gene: TRBJ2-2
CDR3nt: TGTGCCAGCAGCCAAGTGGTTGCGTCCACCGGGGAGCTGTTTTTT
CDR3aa: CASSQVVASTGELFF

v_gene: TRBV6-5
d_gene: TRBD1
abundance: .
j_gene: TRBJ1-5
CDR3nt: TGTGCCAGCGTTAGAGACAGGGGGCACAATCAGCCCCAGCATTTT
CDR3aa: CASVRDRGHNQPQHF

v_gene: TRBV2
d_gene: .
abundance: once
j_gene: TRBJ2-2
CDR3nt: TGTGCCAGCAGTGAGCGGGTAAACGGCGGGGAGCTGTTTTTT
CDR3aa: CASSERVNGGELFF

v_gene: TRBV6-5
d_gene: TRBD1
abundance: .
j_gene: TRBJ1-5
CDR3nt: TGTGCCAGCAGGTTGACAGGGAGCAATCAGCCCCAGCATTTT
CDR3aa: CASRLTGSNQPQHF

v_gene: TRBV5-1
d_gene: .
abundance: once
j_gene: TRBJ1-6
CDR3nt: TGCGCCAGCAGCTTGGGGGACACAAATTCACCCCTCCACTTT
CDR3aa: CASSLGDTNSPLHF

v_gene: TRBV7-6
d_gene: TRBD1
abundance: .
j_gene: TRBJ2-4
CDR3nt: TGTGCCAGCAGCTTAGGGACAGGCGGCATTCAGTACTTC
CDR3aa: CASSLGTGGIQYF

v_gene: TRBV6-2/TRBV6-3
d_gene: TRBD2
abundance: few
j_gene: TRBJ2-7
CDR3nt: TGTGCCAGCAGTTGGTCGACTAGCGGGAGCTACGAGCAGTACTTC
CDR3aa: CASSWSTSGSYEQYF

v_gene: TRBV13
d_gene: .
abundance: .
j_gene: TRBJ2-1
CDR3nt: TGTGCCAGCAGCTTAGCTGATAGTGTACGGCAGTTCTTC
CDR3aa: CASSLADSVRQFF

v_gene: TRBV6-5
d_gene: TRBD2
abundance: .
j_gene: TRBJ2-5
CDR3nt: TGTGCCAGCAGTTCCACGACTAGCGGCTATCAAGAGACCCAGTACTTC
CDR3aa: CASSSTTSGYQETQYF

v_gene: TRBV5-5
d_gene: .
abundance: .
j_gene: TRBJ1-1
CDR3nt: TGTGCCAGCAGCTTGGACGGGGGGGACACTGAAGCTTTCTTT
CDR3aa: CASSLDGGDTEAFF

v_gene: TRBV5-1
d_gene: .
abundance: .
j_gene: TRBJ2-7
CDR3nt: TGCGCCAGCAGTCCTCTCCGGGGGGCACTGGACGAGCAGTACTTC
CDR3aa: CASSPLRGALDEQYF

v_gene: TRBV4-1
d_gene: TRBD1
abundance: .
j_gene: TRBJ2-2
CDR3nt: TGCGCCAGCAGCCAAGGGGACAGGAAGACCGGGGAGCTGTTTTTT
CDR3aa: CASSQGDRKTGELFF

v_gene: TRBV18
d_gene: TRBD2
abundance: .
j_gene: TRBJ2-1
CDR3nt: TGTGCCAGCTCACCTATCTTAAGCGGGATGGAGCAGTTCTTC
CDR3aa: CASSPILSGMEQFF

v_gene: TRBV5-5
d_gene: TRBD1
abundance: .
j_gene: TRBJ1-4
CDR3nt: TGTGCCAGCAGCTTGAGACAGGGGAATGAAAAACTGTTTTTT
CDR3aa: CASSLRQGNEKLFF

v_gene: TRBV12-5
d_gene: .
abundance: once
j_gene: TRBJ1-2
CDR3nt: TGTGCTAGTGGCTTACAGGGCCGTCGGGGCTACACCTTC
CDR3aa: CASGLQGRRGYTF

v_gene: TRBV30
d_gene: TRBD1
abundance: .
j_gene: TRBJ2-2
CDR3nt: TGTGCCTGGAGTGTACTGGGACAGGGGACCGGGGAGCTGTTTTTT
CDR3aa: CAWSVLGQGTGELFF

v_gene: TRBV5-4
d_gene: TRBD2
abundance: once
j_gene: TRBJ2-1
CDR3nt: TGTGCCAGCAGCACCCCTTCGCGGGGGGGCGTCAACAATGAGCAGTTCTTC
CDR3aa: CASSTPSRGGVNNEQFF

v_gene: TRBV6-1
d_gene: .
abundance: once
j_gene: TRBJ1-5
CDR3nt: TGTGCCAGCTGTGAGACAGTACCCAGCAATCAGCCCCAGCATTTT
CDR3aa: CASCETVPSNQPQHF

v_gene: TRBV9
d_gene: TRBD2
abundance: .
j_gene: TRBJ2-2
CDR3nt: TGTGCCAGCAGCGTAGGGAGGACTAGCGGGAGTTGGACCGGGGAGCTGTTTTTT
CDR3aa: CASSVGRTSGSWTGELFF

v_gene: TRBV7-9
d_gene: .
abundance: .
j_gene: TRBJ1-2
CDR3nt: TGTGCCAGCAGCATTTCCTCCCACACCTTC
CDR3aa: CASSISSHTF

v_gene: TRBV5-1
d_gene: .
abundance: .
j_gene: TRBJ2-7
CDR3nt: TGCGCCAGCAGCACCGGACAGTCGTCCTACGAGCAGTACTTC
CDR3aa: CASSTGQSSYEQYF

v_gene: TRBV24-1
d_gene: TRBD1
abundance: .
j_gene: TRBJ2-2
CDR3nt: TGTGCCACCAGTGTAACAGGGGCGAACACCGGGGAGCTGTTTTTT
CDR3aa: CATSVTGANTGELFF

v_gene: TRBV7-8
d_gene: TRBD2
abundance: .
j_gene: TRBJ2-5
CDR3nt: TGTGCCAGCAGGGGGACTAGCGGGAGGGAGACCCAGTACTTC
CDR3aa: CASRGTSGRETQYF

v_gene: TRBV29-1
d_gene: TRBD1
abundance: .
j_gene: TRBJ1-4
CDR3nt: TGCAGCGTATTCGGGACAGGGGGGAAAGAGAGTGAAAAACTGTTTTTT
CDR3aa: CSVFGTGGKESEKLFF

v_gene: TRBV11-1
d_gene: .
abundance: .
j_gene: TRBJ2-7
CDR3nt: TGTGCCAGCAGCTTAGTAACGGGCGGGAACTTCTACGAGCAGTACTTC
CDR3aa: CASSLVTGGNFYEQYF

v_gene: TRBV3-1/TRBV3-2
d_gene: .
abundance: .
j_gene: TRBJ1-2
CDR3nt: TGTGCCAGCAGCAATACAGACGGCTATGGCTACACCTTC
CDR3aa: CASSNTDGYGYTF